The rows below give T cell receptor beta chains drawn from one sample of a study of blood T cell repertoires in COVID-19. Produced via immunoSEQ multiplex PCR; TCRdb's table is partial and in-frame only. The data show roughly 200,000 clones, approximately 90% seen once. Sequenced: PBMCs or T cells enriched from blood (not recorded which). The receptors originated from a man younger than 40 who had recovered from COVID-19. Each CDR3 is given with its conserved first and last residue. Each record gives: D gene, clone size, J gene, V gene, CDR3 protein, CDR3 DNA. A D gene is named only where the DNA matches it firmly. Size is stated for part of the rows, as once, few or many counts, or as a class when the clone is expanded.

D: TRBD2
size: .
J: TRBJ2-1
V: TRBV6-5
CDR3: CASSYSGLADEQFF
DNA: TGTGCCAGCAGTTACTCTGGACTAGCTGATGAGCAGTTCTTC

D: TRBD2
size: .
J: TRBJ2-3
V: TRBV27
CDR3: CASSLASSGGVADTQYF
DNA: TGTGCCAGCAGTTTAGCGTCTAGCGGTGGAGTCGCAGATACGCAGTATTTT

D: TRBD1
size: .
J: TRBJ2-1
V: TRBV7-9
CDR3: CASSFTGGDGNEQFF
DNA: TGTGCCAGCAGCTTTACAGGGGGCGATGGCAATGAGCAGTTCTTC

D: TRBD1
size: .
J: TRBJ1-1
V: TRBV7-9
CDR3: CASSLDWGGQAIVNTEAFF
DNA: TGTGCCAGCAGCTTAGATTGGGGGGGACAGGCCATCGTGAACACTGAAGCTTTCTTT

D: .
size: few
J: TRBJ2-5
V: TRBV18
CDR3: CASSLYQQETQYF
DNA: TGTGCCAGCTCACTGTACCAGCAAGAGACCCAGTACTTC

D: .
size: once
J: TRBJ1-1
V: TRBV10-2
CDR3: CASSESVETEAFF
DNA: TGCGCCAGCAGTGAGTCCGTGGAGACTGAAGCTTTCTTT

D: TRBD1
size: .
J: TRBJ1-1
V: TRBV4-1
CDR3: CASSQGPGDRYNTEAFF
DNA: TGCGCCAGCAGCCAAGGGCCCGGGGACAGGTACAACACTGAAGCTTTCTTT

D: TRBD1
size: .
J: TRBJ1-2
V: TRBV15
CDR3: CATSSTDRAANYGYTF
DNA: TGTGCCACCAGCTCAACGGACAGGGCAGCTAACTATGGCTACACCTTC

D: TRBD2
size: .
J: TRBJ2-2
V: TRBV19
CDR3: CASNPGGLAGELFF
DNA: TGTGCCAGTAACCCGGGGGGGCTCGCCGGGGAGCTGTTTTTT

D: .
size: .
J: TRBJ1-1
V: TRBV10-3
CDR3: CAISESRVGATEAFF
DNA: TGTGCCATCAGTGAGTCTAGGGTTGGGGCCACTGAAGCTTTCTTT

D: TRBD2
size: .
J: TRBJ2-3
V: TRBV7-8
CDR3: CASSFLSLSSGGGDTQYF
DNA: TGTGCCAGCAGCTTTTTAAGTCTCTCTAGCGGGGGGGGAGATACGCAGTATTTT

D: TRBD2
size: .
J: TRBJ2-1
V: TRBV5-6
CDR3: CASSTGGHNEQFF
DNA: TGTGCCAGCAGCACGGGAGGCCACAATGAGCAGTTCTTC

D: TRBD1
size: .
J: TRBJ2-7
V: TRBV7-2
CDR3: CASSPRTGAGYEQYF
DNA: TGTGCCAGCAGCCCTAGGACAGGGGCCGGCTACGAGCAGTACTTC

D: TRBD2
size: .
J: TRBJ2-2
V: TRBV28
CDR3: CASSLMLLAADYTGELFF
DNA: TGTGCCAGCAGTTTAATGTTGCTAGCGGCAGATTACACCGGGGAGCTGTTTTTT

D: .
size: .
J: TRBJ1-1
V: TRBV30
CDR3: CAWSRTLNTEAFF
DNA: TGTGCCTGGAGTCGAACTTTGAACACTGAAGCTTTCTTT

D: TRBD1
size: .
J: TRBJ2-5
V: TRBV5-1
CDR3: CASSYGTGAAETQYF
DNA: TGCGCCAGCAGCTACGGGACAGGGGCGGCAGAGACCCAGTACTTC

D: .
size: .
J: TRBJ2-7
V: TRBV4-1
CDR3: CASSQEKFQGSYEQYF
DNA: TGCGCCAGCAGCCAAGAAAAGTTCCAGGGAAGCTACGAGCAGTACTTC

D: TRBD2
size: .
J: TRBJ2-3
V: TRBV13
CDR3: CASSLTGLAADTQYF
DNA: TGTGCCAGCAGCTTAACTGGACTAGCGGCAGATACGCAGTATTTT

D: .
size: .
J: TRBJ2-3
V: TRBV7-8
CDR3: CASSSFLKKSTDTQYF
DNA: TGTGCCAGCAGTAGTTTCTTGAAGAAGAGCACAGATACGCAGTATTTT

D: TRBD2
size: .
J: TRBJ2-2
V: TRBV11-2
CDR3: CASSQTSGSYGIGELFF
DNA: TGTGCCAGCAGCCAAACTAGCGGGAGCTATGGTATCGGGGAGCTGTTTTTT

D: TRBD1
size: .
J: TRBJ1-5
V: TRBV6-5
CDR3: CASSTGGDQPQHF
DNA: TGTGCCAGCAGTACAGGGGGGGATCAGCCCCAGCATTTT

D: .
size: .
J: TRBJ2-7
V: TRBV20-1
CDR3: CSASVQNYEQYF
DNA: TGCAGTGCTAGTGTACAGAACTACGAGCAGTACTTC

D: TRBD1
size: .
J: TRBJ2-1
V: TRBV13
CDR3: CASRDGGQGRNEQFF
DNA: TGTGCCAGCAGGGATGGGGGACAGGGTCGAAATGAGCAGTTCTTC

D: TRBD1
size: .
J: TRBJ2-7
V: TRBV7-9
CDR3: CASSSGTVSYEQYF
DNA: TGTGCCAGCAGCTCCGGGACAGTCTCCTACGAGCAGTACTTC

D: TRBD1
size: .
J: TRBJ1-2
V: TRBV5-1
CDR3: CASSASGTAVYGYTF
DNA: TGCGCCAGCAGCGCCTCCGGGACAGCAGTCTATGGCTACACCTTC

D: .
size: .
J: TRBJ2-7
V: TRBV30
CDR3: CAWAGQGGTYEQYF
DNA: TGTGCCTGGGCCGGACAGGGAGGGACCTACGAGCAGTACTTC

D: TRBD1
size: few
J: TRBJ2-3
V: TRBV10-3
CDR3: CAISAYRGADTQYF
DNA: TGTGCCATCAGTGCTTACAGGGGGGCAGATACGCAGTATTTT

D: TRBD1
size: .
J: TRBJ2-1
V: TRBV19
CDR3: CASSISGQGAYNEQFF
DNA: TGTGCCAGTAGTATATCGGGACAGGGGGCTTACAATGAGCAGTTCTTC

D: TRBD1
size: once
J: TRBJ1-4
V: TRBV7-6
CDR3: CASSAVPVQGVPFNEKLFF
DNA: TGTGCCAGCAGCGCAGTCCCCGTACAGGGGGTCCCCTTTAATGAAAAACTGTTTTTT

D: .
size: .
J: TRBJ1-3
V: TRBV18
CDR3: CASSPPKSGAGNTIYF
DNA: TGTGCCAGCTCACCACCAAAGTCAGGGGCTGGAAACACCATATATTTT